In this sample, the clone carrying this T cell receptor (beta chain) turned up a few times. The antigen is not known. Trimming stripped 4 bases from V and 8 bases from J, with 18 bases between. Germline CDR1 is SEHNR and CDR2 is FQNEAQ (reference sequence). This CDR3 has 15 residues. This sample is drawn from a study of CD8+ T cells in alopecia areata. The investigators collected lesional scalp punch biopsies and peripheral blood from alopecia areata patients. General study findings and limits: Lesional scalp exceeded normal scalp in clonality, especially in alopecia totalis/universalis. Scalp samples also contribute reads from the resident alphabeta T cells found in normal skin.

Sequencing used cDNA as its template, made by extracting RNA and reverse transcribing it. Profiled with immunoSEQ multiplex PCR; TCRdb holds only in-frame clones, not every one. The sample includes 20,000 to 30,000 clones, 52% of them seen just once. What was sequenced was NKG2D-high CD8+ T cells sorted from blood. The J gene is TRBJ2-1, the V gene TRBV7-9; D might be TRBD2 (6 bases). The origin of this receptor is a human donor with alopecia areata. This CDR3 reads CASSSARLGLDEQFF. Written as DNA, the CDR3 is TGTGCCAGCAGCTCCGCGAGACTAGGATTAGATGAGCAGTTCTTC.